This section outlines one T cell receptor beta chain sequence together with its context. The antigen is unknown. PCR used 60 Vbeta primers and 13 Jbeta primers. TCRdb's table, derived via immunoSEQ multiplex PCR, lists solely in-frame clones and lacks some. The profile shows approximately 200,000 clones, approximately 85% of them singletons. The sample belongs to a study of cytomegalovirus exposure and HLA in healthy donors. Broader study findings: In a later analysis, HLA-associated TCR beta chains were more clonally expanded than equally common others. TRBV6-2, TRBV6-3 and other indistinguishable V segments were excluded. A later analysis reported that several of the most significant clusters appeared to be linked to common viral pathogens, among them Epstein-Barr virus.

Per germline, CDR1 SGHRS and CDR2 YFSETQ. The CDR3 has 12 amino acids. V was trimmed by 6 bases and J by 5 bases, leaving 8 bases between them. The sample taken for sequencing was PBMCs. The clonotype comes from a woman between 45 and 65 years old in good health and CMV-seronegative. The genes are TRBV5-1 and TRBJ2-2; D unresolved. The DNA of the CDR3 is TGCGCCAGCAAACAGCTTACCGGGGAGCTGTTTTTT. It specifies CASKQLTGELFF.